This entry concerns a single T cell receptor beta chain. No cognate antigen has been identified for it. Base qualities are not recorded, but no much larger clone differs from it by a single base. The sample originates from a study of glioma-infiltrating T cells listed by TCRdb under 2016. Turning to the overall study: The study sequenced TCR alpha- and beta-chain repertoires from glioma tissue, from non-neoplastic brain tissue and from matched peripheral blood mononuclear cells. To gauge divergence between tissue and blood T-cell populations, every tissue-infiltrating repertoire was compared against the peripheral blood repertoire from the same patient. The paired cohort comprised three low-grade glioma patients, 8 or 9 primary glioblastoma patients and three non-glioma patients contributing non-neoplastic brain tissue. The research as a whole found: VJ-independent divergence between tissue and blood was lower than expected in non-neoplastic patients but higher than expected in all gliomas, particularly low-grade gliomas. The group comparisons were based on small numbers of patients: three non-neoplastic, three low-grade glioma and seven to nine glioblastoma patients. Tissue and blood shared very few CDR3 sequences, a result attributed to high CDR3 diversity and limited sampling.

The iRepertoire nested amplicon-rescue multiplex PCR (arm-PCR) platform was used to amplify TCR alpha and beta CDR3 regions from RNA. One-step reverse transcription and amplification used roughly 95-450 ng of tissue mRNA or PBMC total RNA as input. After bead purification, a secondary multiplex PCR added Illumina adapters, and libraries were gel-purified between 200 and 400 bp. Libraries carried internal 6-nucleotide barcodes used for demultiplexing. Libraries were sequenced on an Illumina MiSeq with 2x220 or 2x250 nucleotide paired-end reads. Per the source publication's procedure: Paired reads were merged using FLASH 1.2.11 and were aligned to the GRCh37 human genome using BWA-MEM, after which TRA and TRB reads were extracted. For V and J assignment, an IMGT-derived reference of cassette sequences and CDR3 motifs that included pseudogenes was used. Three-frame translation of reads was performed, and productive CDR3s were defined as those with a C...FGXG motif and no stop codons. Unique combinations of V-J cassette pair and CDR3 amino acid sequence were defined as clonotypes. Reads were filtered by Hamming distance, with the threshold set by the sequence error rate of each sample in mapped regions. TCRdb reprocessed the public reads (quality trimming at Q25 with fastp, clone calling with MiXCR) and kept in-frame beta chains. A single entry per CDR3 protein holds the most common genes and DNA from its merged rows. The V and J calls reflect TCRdb's pipeline rather than the authors' work. Present in this sample are 10,000 to 15,000 distinct CDR3 sequences, 26% of which were seen just once. The leading ten clones occupy 40% to 55% of the sample.

From the germline V gene, CDR1 is MGHDK and CDR2 is SYGVNS. The CDR3 holds 12 amino acids from the cysteine to the phenylalanine. CDR3 DNA is the only sequence kept; it has 36 bases, read in frame from the first base. The germline V end is reduced by 2 bases and the J end by 7 bases; junction bases left unmatched: 1. Input material: glioma tissue, nonneoplastic brain tissue, or PBMCs (not recorded which). The sequence is built from TRBV25-1 and TRBJ2-5, and TRBD2 aligns with 7 junction nucleotides. The clonotype was recovered from a human donor with low-grade glioma or glioblastoma, undergoing nonglioma brain surgery, or in good health (not recorded which). CDR3 region: CASSEPGGTQYF. The DNA reads as follows: TGTGCCAGCAGTGAACCGGGGGGGACCCAGTACTTC.